One and the same sample provided the 24 T cell receptor beta chains below, sequenced in a study of blood T cell repertoires in COVID-19. Libraries were prepared by immunoSEQ multiplex PCR; TCRdb keeps only in-frame clonotypes and omits some of them. The sample yields around 72,000 clones, around 89% seen once. The sample taken for sequencing was peripheral blood. Source of these receptors: a woman between 65 and 79 years old with acute or convalescent COVID-19.

This clone is a singleton in its sample. The chain combines TRBV28 with TRBJ1-2; D gene ambiguous. The length of the CDR3 is 13 residues. Germline CDR1 reads MDHEN; CDR2 reads SYDVKM. Trimming took off 2 bases at V and 2 bases at J, with 6 bases between the two ends. The CDR3 region has the DNA TGTGCCAGCAGTTTAGTACAGAACTATGGCTACACCTTC. It is translated as CASSLVQNYGYTF.

In this sample, this clone turned up a few times. The CDR3 nucleotides are TGCGCCAGCAGCCCCTCCGCGGGGGGGAGTGTGGGTGAAAAACTGTTTTTT. Its protein is CASSPSAGGSVGEKLFF. The V and J genes are TRBV5-1 and TRBJ1-4; a possible D gene is TRBD1 (5 bases). V was clipped by 4 bases and J by 7 bases, with 23 bases between them. Per the germline V gene, CDR1 is SGHRS and CDR2 is YFSETQ. The CDR3 contains 17 residues.

The V gene is TRBV5-1, the J gene TRBJ2-3; 7 nucleotides align to TRBD1. Germline V CDR1 and CDR2: SGHRS, YFSETQ. This CDR3 comprises 15 residues. With 6 bases clipped from V and 2 bases from J, the junction kept 9 bases outside the gene matches. In DNA form, the CDR3 reads TGCGCCAGCAATTCGGGCAGGGGGTTCACAGATACGCAGTATTTT. Protein product: CASNSGRGFTDTQYF.

For the CDR3, the DNA is TGTGCCAGCAGTGAGCCCGGGACAGGGGCCAGGCCCCAGCATTTT. Protein: CASSEPGTGARPQHF. The rearrangement joins TRBV2 to TRBJ1-5; the match to TRBD1 covers 10 bases. Per the germline V gene, CDR1 is SNHLY and CDR2 is FYNNEI. This CDR3 comprises 15 residues. V lost 3 bases to trimming and J lost 9 bases; unmatched junction nucleotides: 8.

This chain uses TRBV27 with TRBJ2-7, with D tentatively TRBD1 (7 bases). The germline V gene has CDR1 MNHEY and CDR2 SMNVEV (reference sequence). V was clipped by 2 bases and J by 4 bases, with 12 bases between them. The CDR3 runs 14 residues. CDR3 residues: CASSLGAGGYEQYF. The CDR3 coding sequence is TGTGCCAGCAGTTTAGGGGCAGGGGGGTACGAGCAGTACTTC.

The chain couples TRBV5-4 to TRBJ2-3, with TRBD2 identical over 11 bases. From germline, CDR1 is SGHNT and CDR2 YYREEE (reference sequence). V shed 0 bases, J shed 6 bases, and the junction held 6 bases outside the gene matches. The CDR3 has 16 amino acids. CDR3 region: CASSLAVLAGVDTQYF. The CDR3 nucleotides are TGTGCCAGCAGCTTGGCCGTACTAGCGGGAGTGGATACGCAGTATTTT. Drawing the rest from reference TRBV5-4 and TRBJ2-3, the complete variable domain is ETGVTQSPTHLIKTRGQQVTLRCSSQSGHNTVSWYQQALGQGPQFIFQYYREEENGRGNFPPRFSGLQFPNYSSELNVNALELDDSALYLCASSLAVLAGVDTQYFGPGTRLTVL.

This sequence joins TRBV6-2 or TRBV6-3 and TRBJ2-1, with D perhaps matching TRBD2 (8 bases). The V and J ends lost 3 bases and 6 bases respectively, with 30 bases between them. CDR1 MNHEY and CDR2 SVGEGT come from the germline V gene. This CDR3 is built from 20 residues. Here the CDR3 DNA reads TGTGCCAGCAGTTATCGCCCGCGGGGGGCTGACAGGGAAGGGGGCAATGAGCAGTTCTTC. Amino acids: CASSYRPRGADREGGNEQFF.

This rearrangement joins TRBV5-6 to TRBJ2-7; 10 bases fit TRBD1. The length of the CDR3 is 16 residues. Germline CDR1 SGHDT, CDR2 YYEEEE. With 2 bases clipped from V and 0 bases from J, the junction kept 5 bases outside the gene matches. The DNA for the CDR3 is TGTGCCAGCAGCTTTTCCGGGACAGGGGACTCCTACGAGCAGTACTTC. Its protein product is CASSFSGTGDSYEQYF. Complete variable domain (other parts from reference TRBV5-6 and TRBJ2-7): DAGVTQSPTHLIKTRGQQVTLRCSPKSGHDTVSWYQQALGQGPQFIFQYYEEEERQRGNFPDRFSGHQFPNYSSELNVNALLLGDSALYLCASSFSGTGDSYEQYFGPGTRLTVT.

V usage is TRBV4-2 and J usage is TRBJ1-5; 9 bases are a match to TRBD1. J lost 3 bases, V lost 4 bases, and 4 bases had no gene match. CDR1 is LGHNA and CDR2 is YNFKEQ in the germline V gene. The CDR3 contains 15 residues. The CDR3 loop is CASSPGQGNNQPQHF. The CDR3 nucleotides are TGTGCCAGCAGCCCCGGACAGGGGAACAATCAGCCCCAGCATTTT.

The V and J genes are TRBV20-1 and TRBJ2-1; the match to TRBD1 covers 8 bases. V shed 6 bases, J shed 11 bases, and the junction held 6 bases outside the gene matches. The CDR3 totals 11 residues. Germline V CDR1 and CDR2: DFQATT, SNEGSKA (reference sequence). CDR3 sequence (DNA): TGCAGTGCCAGGACAGGGATCAAGCAGTTCTTC. Its translation is CSARTGIKQFF.

This clone was counted once. The rearrangement links TRBV9 to TRBJ2-3, with 9 bases aligning to TRBD1. CDR3 length: 15 amino acids. In germline, CDR1 is SGDLS, CDR2 YYNGEE. The V and J ends lost 3 bases and 1 base, in that order; junction bases with no gene match: 3. CDR3 sequence (DNA): TGTGCCAGCAGCGCCCGGACAGGGGGCACAGATACGCAGTATTTT. This translates into CASSARTGGTDTQYF. The whole variable domain, filled in from reference TRBV9 and TRBJ2-3, reads DSGVTQTPKHLITATGQRVTLRCSPRSGDLSVYWYQQSLDQGLQFLIQYYNGEERAKGNILERFSAQQFPDLHSELNLSSLELGDSALYFCASSARTGGTDTQYFGPGTRLTVL.

This clone was detected a few times. V and J are TRBV7-9 and TRBJ1-1, with a tentative D call TRBD1 (6 bases). CDR1 SEHNR and CDR2 FQNEAQ come from the germline V gene (reference sequence). The CDR3 runs to 14 residues. Between the trimmed V and J ends, which lost 3 bases and 1 base, there was a span of 9 bases. The DNA of the CDR3 is TGTGCCAGCAGCTTGCTCAGGGGGAACACTGAAGCTTTCTTT. Amino acid sequence: CASSLLRGNTEAFF.

The chain links TRBV27 to TRBJ2-7; D possibly corresponds to TRBD1 (6 bases). This CDR3 is built from 16 residues. CDR1 is MNHEY, CDR2 SMNVEV, per germline (reference sequence). The V and J ends lost 3 bases and 0 bases respectively, with 15 bases between them. In DNA, the CDR3 is TGTGCCAGCAGTTTGGCCCCGACAGGTTCCTCCTACGAGCAGTACTTC. This sequence encodes CASSLAPTGSSYEQYF.

The J gene is TRBJ2-3, the V gene TRBV6-1; D is ambiguous. In germline, CDR1 is MNHNS, CDR2 SASEGT. The ends were cut back, 1 base at V and 4 bases at J, with 6 bases in the middle. The CDR3 spans 13 residues. The CDR3: CASSEGPSDTQYF. In nucleotides, the CDR3 is TGTGCCAGCAGTGAAGGTCCTTCAGATACGCAGTATTTT.

This rearrangement joins TRBV5-5 to TRBJ2-1; maybe TRBD2 (5 bases). Trimming stripped 5 bases from V and 5 bases from J, with 23 bases between. This CDR3 spans 17 amino acids. Germline values: CDR1 SGHKS, CDR2 YYEKEE (reference sequence). CDR3 DNA sequence: TGTGCCAGCAGGCGATCGGGATCGGAATCGCTCGACAATGAGCAGTTCTTC. Residues: CASRRSGSESLDNEQFF. The entire variable domain, with the rest obtained from reference TRBV5-5 and TRBJ2-1, is as follows: DAGVTQSPTHLIKTRGQQVTLRCSPISGHKSVSWYQQVLGQGPQFIFQYYEKEERGRGNFPDRFSARQFPNYSSELNVNALLLGDSALYLCASRRSGSESLDNEQFFGPGTRLTVL.

The rearrangement links TRBV19 to TRBJ2-2; D remains unclear. Germline CDR1 LNHDA, CDR2 SQIVND (reference sequence). V gave up 3 bases and J gave up 5 bases, with 10 bases separating them. The CDR3 extends over 14 amino acids. This CDR3 reads CASSMAVWTGELFF. The CDR3 region has the DNA TGTGCCAGTAGTATGGCGGTGTGGACCGGGGAGCTGTTTTTT. The variable domain in full, completed from reference TRBV19 and TRBJ2-2, reads DGGITQSPKYLFRKEGQNVTLSCEQNLNHDAMYWYRQDPGQGLRLIYYSQIVNDFQKGDIAEGYSVSREKKESFPLTVTSAQKNPTAFYLCASSMAVWTGELFFGEGSRLTVL.

The V gene is TRBV9, the J gene TRBJ2-5, with 8 nucleotides matching TRBD2. After removal of 0 bases from V and 3 bases from J, the junction contained 16 bases not matched to a gene. The V gene's germline CDR1 is SGDLS and CDR2 YYNGEE. This CDR3 has 19 amino acids. In DNA, the CDR3 is TGTGCCAGCAGCGTAGCTACGGGGACTAGTGACCTTGGAAAAGAGACCCAGTACTTC. This codes for CASSVATGTSDLGKETQYF.

V usage is TRBV4-1 and J usage is TRBJ2-1; 10 nucleotides line up with TRBD2. Per germline, CDR1 MGHRA and CDR2 YSYEKL. The trim removed 0 bases at V and 5 bases at J, leaving 7 bases unmatched. The length of the CDR3 is 17 residues. The CDR3 bases are TGCGCCAGCAGCCAAGAGGGCCTAGCGGGGGCCCACAATGAGCAGTTCTTC. Translation gives CASSQEGLAGAHNEQFF.

This clone was seen only once. The chain combines TRBV5-1 with TRBJ2-7; 11 bases map to TRBD1. Germline-derived CDR1 and CDR2 are SGHRS and YFSETQ. V shed 2 bases, J shed 2 bases, and the junction held 3 bases outside the gene matches. This CDR3 contains 15 residues. CDR3 amino acids: CASSLEGQGAYEQYF. The CDR3, as DNA: TGCGCCAGCAGCTTAGAGGGACAGGGGGCCTACGAGCAGTACTTC.

V and J are TRBV28 and TRBJ2-7, with D unresolved. Germline V gene sequence: CDR1 MDHEN, CDR2 SYDVKM. Deletions cut 5 bases from V and 3 bases from J, with 20 bases between. The CDR3 is 16 amino acids. The DNA of the CDR3 is TGTGCCAGCAGTCCCTACTTTGGCCGCGGTAACTACGAGCAGTACTTC. This codes for CASSPYFGRGNYEQYF.

CDR3 sequence: CASLSGRTQYF. CDR3 sequence (DNA): TGTGCCAGTCTATCGGGGAGGACCCAGTACTTC. The V call is TRBV19, the J call TRBJ2-5; possible D gene TRBD2, 5 bases. CDR3 length: 11 residues. Trimming left V 8 bases short and J 7 bases short, with 11 bases between. Germline CDR1 reads LNHDA; CDR2 reads SQIVND (reference sequence).

The rearrangement joins TRBV6-6 to TRBJ1-1; D is undetermined. The CDR3 covers 14 residues. In germline, CDR1 is MNHNY, CDR2 SVGAGI (reference sequence). V was trimmed by 2 bases and J by 3 bases, leaving 10 bases between them. The CDR3: CASSYGEGYTEAFF. The CDR3 DNA sequence: TGTGCCAGCAGTTACGGGGAGGGTTACACTGAAGCTTTCTTT.

The J gene is TRBJ2-1, the V gene TRBV28; a possible D gene is TRBD2 (6 bases). The V end lost 4 bases, the J end lost 6 bases, and 13 bases lay between the germline ends. The length of the CDR3 is 14 residues. Germline V lookup: CDR1 MDHEN, CDR2 SYDVKM. The CDR3 region has the DNA TGTGCCAGCAGTTACGGGACTGGGGGCAATGAGCAGTTCTTC. Translating gives CASSYGTGGNEQFF.

This clone came up once. The chain employs TRBV7-2 and TRBJ2-7; D remains ambiguous. The germline V gene encodes CDR1 SGHTA and CDR2 FQGNSA. Trimming took 4 bases from V and 3 from J, leaving 4 bases between them. The CDR3 has 11 residues. Here the CDR3 DNA reads TGTGCCAGCAGCTCGTACTACGAGCAGTACTTC. Its translation is CASSSYYEQYF.